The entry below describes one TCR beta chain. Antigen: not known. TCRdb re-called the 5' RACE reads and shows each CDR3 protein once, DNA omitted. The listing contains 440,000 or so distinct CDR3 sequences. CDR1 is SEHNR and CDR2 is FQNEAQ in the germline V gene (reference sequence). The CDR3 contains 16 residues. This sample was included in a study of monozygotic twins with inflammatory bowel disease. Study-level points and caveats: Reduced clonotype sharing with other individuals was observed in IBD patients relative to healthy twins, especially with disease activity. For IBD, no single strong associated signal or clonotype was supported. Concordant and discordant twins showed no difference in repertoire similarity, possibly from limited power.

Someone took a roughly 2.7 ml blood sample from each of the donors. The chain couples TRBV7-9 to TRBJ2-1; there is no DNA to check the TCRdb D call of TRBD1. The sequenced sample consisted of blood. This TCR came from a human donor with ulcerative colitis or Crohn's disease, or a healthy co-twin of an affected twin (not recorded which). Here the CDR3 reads CASSAWGQAMVNEQFF.